The 2 T cell receptor beta chains in this list originate from one sample, sequenced in a study of T cells in Graves' hyperthyroidism and ophthalmopathy (dated 2019 in TCRdb). Preparation of the library involved multiplex PCR. Sequenced using an Illumina HiSeq 2000. The TCR beta CDR3 regions were amplified from RNA transcripts. For the first round of RT-PCR on the TCR CDR3, the HTBI primer set was used together with the Qiagen OneStep RT-PCR kit. TCRdb applied fastp at Q25 and MiXCR to the public reads, then kept only in-frame beta chains. Each CDR3 protein gets just one entry, which takes the most common genes and DNA from the rows behind it. The sample table holds roughly 170,000 distinct CDR3 sequences, of which 8% to 9.5% were seen once. In total, the top ten clones hold roughly 23% of the sample. The specimen was blood. The receptors here all came from a young woman with Graves' hyperthyroidism that later progressed to Graves' ophthalmopathy.

In the case of this clonotype: One end of the junction fails to match germline, which may point to a read error. The rearrangement uses TRBV18 and TRBJ1-5, with D perhaps TRBD1 (6 bases). The CDR3 runs to 14 residues. Germline V CDR1 and CDR2: KGHSH, LQKENI. The CDR3: CASSHTGKRQPQRF. CDR3 in DNA: TGTGCCAGCTCTCACACAGGGAAGCGTCAGCCCCAGCGTTTT.

Ten or more counts support this clonotype. The rearrangement joins TRBV27 to TRBJ2-7; TRBD1 matches at 7 bases. This CDR3 has 13 residues. CDR1 is MNHEY, CDR2 SMNVEV, per germline (reference sequence). The junction had 8 bases not matched to a gene; V was cut back by 6 bases and J by 6 bases. The chain's CDR3 is CASSPGQYLEQYF. For the CDR3, the DNA is TGTGCCAGCAGCCCGGGACAGTACCTCGAGCAGTACTTC.